Listed below are T cell receptor beta chains from one sample, sequenced in a study of cytomegalovirus exposure and HLA in healthy donors. Sequencing was performed with immunoSEQ multiplex PCR; in TCRdb, only in-frame clones are kept and a portion is missing. The sample table sets out 55,000 to 75,000 clones. The sequenced sample was PBMCs. Receptor source: a male donor in good health and CMV-seronegative. Each CDR3 is given with its conserved first and last residue. Fields, in order: D gene, V gene, J gene, CDR3 DNA, CDR3 protein. A D gene is named only where the DNA matches it firmly.

d_call: -
v_call: TRBV6-4
j_call: TRBJ1-1
cdr3_nt: TGTGCCAGCAGTGACTCTCAGGGGACCGATTTGGACACTGAAGCTTTCTTT
cdr3_aa: CASSDSQGTDLDTEAFF

d_call: -
v_call: TRBV27
j_call: TRBJ2-7
cdr3_nt: TGTGCCAGCAGTACCCACAGGGTGAGGGACGAGCAGTACTTC
cdr3_aa: CASSTHRVRDEQYF

d_call: TRBD2
v_call: TRBV5-1
j_call: TRBJ2-5
cdr3_nt: TGCGCCAGCAGCCCCCGGAGCGGGGGACAAGAGACCCAGTACTTC
cdr3_aa: CASSPRSGGQETQYF

d_call: TRBD1
v_call: TRBV19
j_call: TRBJ2-6
cdr3_nt: TGTGCCAGTAGTCAAACCGGGACAGGTGTCTCTGGGGCCAACGTCCTGACTTTC
cdr3_aa: CASSQTGTGVSGANVLTF

d_call: TRBD1
v_call: TRBV19
j_call: TRBJ2-6
cdr3_nt: TGTGCCAGTAGGAACAGGGGATCTGGGGCCAACGTCCTGACTTTC
cdr3_aa: CASRNRGSGANVLTF

d_call: -
v_call: TRBV7-9
j_call: TRBJ2-3
cdr3_nt: TGTGCCAGCAGTGGACTCTTTACGGGCTCCACAGATACGCAGTATTTT
cdr3_aa: CASSGLFTGSTDTQYF

d_call: -
v_call: TRBV27
j_call: TRBJ2-2
cdr3_nt: TGTGCCAGCAGTTTAGAGGTTGGGAGCACCGGGGAGCTGTTTTTT
cdr3_aa: CASSLEVGSTGELFF

d_call: TRBD2
v_call: TRBV7-9
j_call: TRBJ2-7
cdr3_nt: TGTGCCAGCAGCTTAGCGGGGGGACTAGCGGGACGTCAGTACTTC
cdr3_aa: CASSLAGGLAGRQYF

d_call: -
v_call: TRBV7-9
j_call: TRBJ2-5
cdr3_nt: TGTGCCAGCAGCTTAAGAGGTGGGGAGACCCAGTACTTC
cdr3_aa: CASSLRGGETQYF

d_call: TRBD1
v_call: TRBV5-5
j_call: TRBJ2-7
cdr3_nt: TGTGCCAGCAGCTGGGGGACAGGGAGCTACGAGCAGTACTTC
cdr3_aa: CASSWGTGSYEQYF

d_call: TRBD1
v_call: TRBV7-9
j_call: TRBJ2-1
cdr3_nt: TGTGCCAGCAGCTCCCTTGGACAGGGGCGATCCGACAATGAGCAGTTCTTC
cdr3_aa: CASSSLGQGRSDNEQFF

d_call: -
v_call: TRBV28
j_call: TRBJ2-7
cdr3_nt: TGTGCCAGCAGTCCTCCTCGTGTGAGGAGTGCCTACGAGCAGTACTTC
cdr3_aa: CASSPPRVRSAYEQYF

d_call: -
v_call: TRBV7-3
j_call: TRBJ2-3
cdr3_nt: TGTGCCAGCAGCAGAAAAGGCGGGAACACAGATACGCAGTATTTT
cdr3_aa: CASSRKGGNTDTQYF

d_call: -
v_call: TRBV5-8
j_call: TRBJ2-1
cdr3_nt: TGTGCCAGCAGTCGGGGGGCAACCGACAATGAGCAGTTCTTC
cdr3_aa: CASSRGATDNEQFF

d_call: -
v_call: TRBV6-6
j_call: TRBJ2-7
cdr3_nt: TGTGCCAGCAGTACATTCTCCTACGAGCAGTACTTC
cdr3_aa: CASSTFSYEQYF

d_call: -
v_call: TRBV11-2
j_call: TRBJ2-7
cdr3_nt: TGTGCCAGCAGCCCCCTACGGGAGCAGTACTTC
cdr3_aa: CASSPLREQYF

d_call: -
v_call: TRBV7-9
j_call: TRBJ2-2
cdr3_nt: TGTGCCAGCAGCTTAGAGTTTAGCACCGGGGAGCTGTTTTTT
cdr3_aa: CASSLEFSTGELFF

d_call: TRBD2
v_call: TRBV5-8
j_call: TRBJ2-1
cdr3_nt: TGTGCCAGCAGCGGCACCGGGACTAGCGGGAGCCCTTGGCCGAATGAGCAGTTCTTC
cdr3_aa: CASSGTGTSGSPWPNEQFF

d_call: -
v_call: TRBV6-5
j_call: TRBJ2-7
cdr3_nt: TGTGCCAGCAGTTACTCAACCGGGACATACTACGAGCAGTACTTC
cdr3_aa: CASSYSTGTYYEQYF

d_call: TRBD1
v_call: TRBV4-1
j_call: TRBJ2-1
cdr3_nt: TGCGCCAGCAGCCAACTCACAGGGGACAATGAGCAGTTCTTC
cdr3_aa: CASSQLTGDNEQFF

d_call: -
v_call: TRBV29-1
j_call: TRBJ2-2
cdr3_nt: TGCAGCGTTGAAGGGACAGCCCACACCGGGGAGCTGTTTTTT
cdr3_aa: CSVEGTAHTGELFF

d_call: TRBD2
v_call: TRBV6-6
j_call: TRBJ2-3
cdr3_nt: TGTGCCAGCCTTAAGCGGGAGGGTACAGATACGCAGTATTTT
cdr3_aa: CASLKREGTDTQYF

d_call: -
v_call: TRBV2
j_call: TRBJ1-4
cdr3_nt: TGTGCCAGCAGTGACGGACAAGCGTCAACTAATGAAAAACTGTTTTTT
cdr3_aa: CASSDGQASTNEKLFF

d_call: -
v_call: TRBV28
j_call: TRBJ1-4
cdr3_nt: TGTGCCAGCAGTTCCCTGGGGGGGGTAGAGGAAAAACTGTTTTTT
cdr3_aa: CASSSLGGVEEKLFF

d_call: TRBD1
v_call: TRBV28
j_call: TRBJ1-2
cdr3_nt: TGTGCCAGCAGTCCCCGGAACAGGGGCTCGGGCTATGGCTACACCTTC
cdr3_aa: CASSPRNRGSGYGYTF

d_call: -
v_call: TRBV27
j_call: TRBJ2-7
cdr3_nt: TGTGCCAGCAGTGCAGGAGGCTACGAGCAGTACTTC
cdr3_aa: CASSAGGYEQYF

d_call: -
v_call: TRBV30
j_call: TRBJ2-5
cdr3_nt: TGTGCCGGGAGTGTTTTAGCGGCGGGGCAAGAGACCCAGTACTTC
cdr3_aa: CAGSVLAAGQETQYF

d_call: TRBD1
v_call: TRBV5-5
j_call: TRBJ2-7
cdr3_nt: TGTGCCAGCAGCTGGGCTGAGACAGGGCATGCCTTGGCCTACGAGCAGTACTTC
cdr3_aa: CASSWAETGHALAYEQYF

d_call: TRBD2
v_call: TRBV5-1
j_call: TRBJ2-2
cdr3_nt: TGCGCCAGCAGCTCACCGGGGGGCACCGGGGAGCTGTTTTTT
cdr3_aa: CASSSPGGTGELFF

d_call: -
v_call: TRBV7-2
j_call: TRBJ2-7
cdr3_nt: TGTGCCAGCAGCTCAGGGGCAGGTAGCGCCTACGAGCAGTACTTC
cdr3_aa: CASSSGAGSAYEQYF

d_call: -
v_call: TRBV4-3
j_call: TRBJ2-7
cdr3_nt: TGCGCCAGCAGCCAAGAAAGGGGTGCCTACGAGCAGTACTTC
cdr3_aa: CASSQERGAYEQYF

d_call: TRBD1
v_call: TRBV11-2
j_call: TRBJ1-1
cdr3_nt: TGTGCCAGCAGCTCCAGACAGGGAGTTAGCGCTGAAGCTTTCTTT
cdr3_aa: CASSSRQGVSAEAFF

d_call: -
v_call: TRBV19
j_call: TRBJ1-2
cdr3_nt: TGTGCCAGTAGTACCGAGACAGGACCCAACTATGGCTACACCTTC
cdr3_aa: CASSTETGPNYGYTF

d_call: TRBD2
v_call: TRBV9
j_call: TRBJ2-3
cdr3_nt: TGTGCCAGCAGCCGGAAGTCACTAGCGGGGGGGCCGACAGATACGCAGTATTTT
cdr3_aa: CASSRKSLAGGPTDTQYF

d_call: TRBD1
v_call: TRBV10-1
j_call: TRBJ1-2
cdr3_nt: TGCGCCAGCGGGGACAGGACTTATGGCTACACCTTC
cdr3_aa: CASGDRTYGYTF

d_call: TRBD1
v_call: TRBV6-1
j_call: TRBJ1-5
cdr3_nt: TGTGCCAGCACCCGGACAGGGGGCGCCGGTCAGCCCCAGCATTTT
cdr3_aa: CASTRTGGAGQPQHF

d_call: -
v_call: TRBV2
j_call: TRBJ2-5
cdr3_nt: TGTGCCAGCAGTGAACTAGGAGAAGAGACCCAGTACTTC
cdr3_aa: CASSELGEETQYF

d_call: TRBD1
v_call: TRBV6-5
j_call: TRBJ1-5
cdr3_nt: TGTGCCAGCAGTGGACAGGGGTCGTATCAGCCCCAGCATTTT
cdr3_aa: CASSGQGSYQPQHF

d_call: -
v_call: TRBV30
j_call: TRBJ2-3
cdr3_nt: TGTGCCTGGAGATACACAGAAGATAAGCAGTATTTT
cdr3_aa: CAWRYTEDKQYF

d_call: -
v_call: TRBV2
j_call: TRBJ2-7
cdr3_nt: TGTGCCAGCAGGAAGGGGACTGTCCTCGCCTACGAGCAGTACTTC
cdr3_aa: CASRKGTVLAYEQYF

d_call: TRBD1
v_call: TRBV5-1
j_call: TRBJ2-7
cdr3_nt: TGCGCCAGCAGCTCATCGACAGGGGGCCCCTACGAGCAGTACTTC
cdr3_aa: CASSSSTGGPYEQYF

d_call: -
v_call: TRBV11-2
j_call: TRBJ1-4
cdr3_nt: TGTGCCAGCAGGCTTGACAGTAATGAAAAACTGTTTTTT
cdr3_aa: CASRLDSNEKLFF